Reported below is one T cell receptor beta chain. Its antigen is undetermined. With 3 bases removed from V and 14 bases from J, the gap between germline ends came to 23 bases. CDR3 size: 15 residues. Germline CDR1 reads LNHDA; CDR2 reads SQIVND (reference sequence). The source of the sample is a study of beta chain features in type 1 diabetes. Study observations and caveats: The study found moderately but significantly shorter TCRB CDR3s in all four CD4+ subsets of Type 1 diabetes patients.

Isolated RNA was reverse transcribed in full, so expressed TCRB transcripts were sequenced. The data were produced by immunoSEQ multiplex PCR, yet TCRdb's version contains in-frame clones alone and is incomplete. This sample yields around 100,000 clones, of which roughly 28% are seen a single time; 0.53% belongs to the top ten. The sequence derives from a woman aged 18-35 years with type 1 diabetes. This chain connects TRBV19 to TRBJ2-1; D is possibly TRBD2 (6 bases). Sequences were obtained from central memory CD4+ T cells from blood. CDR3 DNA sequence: TGTGCCAGTAGTATGGGGTCGGTAGCGGCGGCTAGAAAGTTCTTC. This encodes CASSMGSVAAARKFF.